These 2 T cell receptor beta chains were all obtained from the same sample, sequenced in a study of OX40 agonist ivuxolimab in advanced cancers. Libraries were prepared through the immunoSEQ multiplex PCR assay. TCRdb provides this immuneACCESS table in a form limited to in-frame rearrangements. Some clones are lacking; in checked studies, under half of them reflect an unresolved V gene, and why the rest are absent is not known. A total of tens of thousands of clones appear in this sample, about 89% of them only once. The biggest ten clones account for 0.37% of the sample. This material consisted of CD4+ or CD8+ T cells sorted from blood, taken in a trial of the OX40 agonist ivuxolimab. These receptor sequences come from an adult with an advanced solid tumor such as melanoma, head and neck, liver or kidney cancer.

The chain is built from TRBV18 and TRBJ1-3; unclear D gene. CDR3 size: 16 residues. V was trimmed by 2 bases and J by 2 bases, leaving 13 bases between them. Germline-derived CDR1 and CDR2 are KGHSH and LQKENI. Written as DNA, the CDR3 is TGTGCCAGCTCACCAACACCCGGCGGGGCTGGAAACACCATATATTTT. The encoded protein is CASSPTPGGAGNTIYF.

CDR3 sequence reads: CASSQTELAGVLKANTGELFF. The CDR3 region has the DNA TGCGCCAGCAGCCAAACCGAACTAGCGGGAGTTTTGAAGGCGAACACCGGGGAGCTGTTTTTT. The rearrangement joins TRBV4-1 to TRBJ2-2; 11 bases agree with TRBD2. J lost 0 bases, V lost 2 bases, and 14 bases had no gene match. The CDR3 sequence is 21 residues long. Per the germline V gene, CDR1 is MGHRA and CDR2 is YSYEKL.